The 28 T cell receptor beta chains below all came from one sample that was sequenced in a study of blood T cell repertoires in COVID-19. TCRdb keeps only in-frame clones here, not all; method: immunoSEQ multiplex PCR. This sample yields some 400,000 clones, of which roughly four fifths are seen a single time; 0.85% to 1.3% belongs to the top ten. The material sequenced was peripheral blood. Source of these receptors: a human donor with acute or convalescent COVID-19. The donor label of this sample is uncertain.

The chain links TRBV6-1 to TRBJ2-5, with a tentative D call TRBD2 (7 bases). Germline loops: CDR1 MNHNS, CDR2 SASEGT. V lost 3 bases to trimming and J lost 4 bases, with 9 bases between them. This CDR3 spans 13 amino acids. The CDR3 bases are TGTGCCAGCAGTGAGGGGGGGCGAGAGACCCAGTACTTC. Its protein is CASSEGGRETQYF.

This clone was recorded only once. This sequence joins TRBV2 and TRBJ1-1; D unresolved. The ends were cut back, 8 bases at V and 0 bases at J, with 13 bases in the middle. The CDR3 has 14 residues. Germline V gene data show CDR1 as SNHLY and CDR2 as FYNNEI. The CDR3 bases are TGTGCCAGCCGCCACCCCTCGGTGAACACTGAAGCTTTCTTT. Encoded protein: CASRHPSVNTEAFF.

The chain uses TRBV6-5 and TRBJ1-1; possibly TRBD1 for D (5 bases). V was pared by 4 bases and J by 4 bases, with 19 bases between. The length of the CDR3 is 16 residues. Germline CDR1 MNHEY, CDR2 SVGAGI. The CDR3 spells CASSSPGLGGVTEAFF. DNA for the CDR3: TGTGCCAGCAGTTCCCCTGGGTTGGGAGGGGTCACTGAAGCTTTCTTT.

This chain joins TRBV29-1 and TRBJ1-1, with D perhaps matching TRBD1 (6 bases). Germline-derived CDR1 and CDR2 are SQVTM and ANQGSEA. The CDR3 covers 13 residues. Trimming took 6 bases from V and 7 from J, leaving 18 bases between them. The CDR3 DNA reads TGCAGCGTACACAGGGTTCATTATGGTGAAGCTTTCTTT. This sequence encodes CSVHRVHYGEAFF. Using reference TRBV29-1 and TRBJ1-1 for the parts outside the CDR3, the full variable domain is SAVISQKPSRDICQRGTSLTIQCQVDSQVTMMFWYRQQPGQSLTLIATANQGSEATYESGFVIDKFPISRPNLTFSTLTVSNMSPEDSSIYLCSVHRVHYGEAFFGQGTRLTVV.

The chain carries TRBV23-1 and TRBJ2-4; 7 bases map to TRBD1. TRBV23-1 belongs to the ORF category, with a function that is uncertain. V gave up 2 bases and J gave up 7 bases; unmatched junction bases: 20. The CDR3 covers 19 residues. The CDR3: CASSQPPPRGQFCRNIQYF. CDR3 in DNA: TGCGCCAGCAGTCAACCCCCTCCTCGGGGACAGTTTTGTAGGAACATTCAGTACTTC.

The CDR3, as DNA: TGTGCCAGCAGCCCCACTAGCGTAGGGACGAAGTTCTTC. Protein product: CASSPTSVGTKFF. The rearrangement links TRBV6-5 to TRBJ2-1, with 7 bases lining up with TRBD2. J was trimmed by 14 bases and V by 6 bases; bases with no gene match: 13. Germline loops: CDR1 MNHEY, CDR2 SVGAGI. This CDR3 has 13 amino acids.

CDR3 nucleotides: TGCGCCAGCAGTTTTGTCCAGAACACTGAAGCTTTCTTT. Amino acid sequence: CASSFVQNTEAFF. This sequence joins TRBV10-2 and TRBJ1-1; D ambiguous. Germline assignment: CDR1 WSHSY and CDR2 SAAADI. This CDR3 is 13 amino acids long. The ends were cut back, 5 bases at V and 1 base at J, with 8 bases in the middle.

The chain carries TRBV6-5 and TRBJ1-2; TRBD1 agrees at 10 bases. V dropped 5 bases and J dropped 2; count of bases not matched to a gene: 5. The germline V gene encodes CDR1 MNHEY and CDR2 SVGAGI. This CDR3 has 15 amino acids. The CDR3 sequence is CASSPTGGANYGYTF. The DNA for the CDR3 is TGTGCCAGCAGTCCGACAGGGGGCGCCAACTATGGCTACACCTTC.

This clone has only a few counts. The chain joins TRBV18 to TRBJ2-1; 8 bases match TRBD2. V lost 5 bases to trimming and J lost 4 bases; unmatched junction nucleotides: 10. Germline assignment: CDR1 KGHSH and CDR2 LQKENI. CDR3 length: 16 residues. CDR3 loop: CASSFSVAGSYNEQFF. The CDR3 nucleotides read TGTGCCAGCTCATTCTCGGTAGCGGGATCATACAATGAGCAGTTCTTC.

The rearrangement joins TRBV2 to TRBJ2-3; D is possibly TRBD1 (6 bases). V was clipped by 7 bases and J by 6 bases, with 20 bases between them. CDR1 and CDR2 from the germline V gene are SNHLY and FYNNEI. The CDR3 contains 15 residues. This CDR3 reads CASNRRGISSDTQYF. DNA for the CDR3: TGTGCCAGCAACAGAAGGGGGATCTCTTCGGATACGCAGTATTTT.

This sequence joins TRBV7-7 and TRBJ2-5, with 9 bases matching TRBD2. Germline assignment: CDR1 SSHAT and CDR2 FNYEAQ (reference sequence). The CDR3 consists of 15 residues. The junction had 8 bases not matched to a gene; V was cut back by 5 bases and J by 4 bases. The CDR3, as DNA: TGTGCCAGCAGCCCCAGCGGGGGGCTGGGAGAGACCCAGTACTTC. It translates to CASSPSGGLGETQYF.

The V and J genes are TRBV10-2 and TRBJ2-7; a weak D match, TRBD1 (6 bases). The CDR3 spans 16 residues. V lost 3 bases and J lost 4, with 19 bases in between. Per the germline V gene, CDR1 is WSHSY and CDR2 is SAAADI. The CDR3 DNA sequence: TGCGCCAGCAGTGAAATTGGGACAAGGGGCGCTTACGAGCAGTACTTC. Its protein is CASSEIGTRGAYEQYF.

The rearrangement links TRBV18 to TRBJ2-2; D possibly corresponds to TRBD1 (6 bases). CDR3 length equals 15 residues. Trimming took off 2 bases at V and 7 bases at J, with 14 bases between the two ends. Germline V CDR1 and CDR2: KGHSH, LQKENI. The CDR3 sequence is CASSPMRQEVGELFF. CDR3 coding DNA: TGTGCCAGCTCACCAATGCGACAGGAGGTCGGGGAGCTGTTTTTT.

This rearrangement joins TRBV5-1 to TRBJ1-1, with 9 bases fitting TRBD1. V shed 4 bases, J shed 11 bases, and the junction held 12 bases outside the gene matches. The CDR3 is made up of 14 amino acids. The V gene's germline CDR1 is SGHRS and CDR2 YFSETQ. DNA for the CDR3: TGCGCCAGCAGCAAAGGGGGACAGGGTAAGATGGCTTTCTTT. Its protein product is CASSKGGQGKMAFF.

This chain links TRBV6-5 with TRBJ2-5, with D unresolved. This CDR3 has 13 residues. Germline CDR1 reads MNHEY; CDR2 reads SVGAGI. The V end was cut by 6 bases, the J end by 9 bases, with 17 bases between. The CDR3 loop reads CASRSSAALPQYF. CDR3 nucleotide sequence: TGTGCCAGCAGATCCTCCGCGGCGCTTCCCCAGTACTTC.

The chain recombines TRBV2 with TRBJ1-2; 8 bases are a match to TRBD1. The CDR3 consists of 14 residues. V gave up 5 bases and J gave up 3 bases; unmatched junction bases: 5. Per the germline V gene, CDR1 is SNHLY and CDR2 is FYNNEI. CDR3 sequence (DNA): TGTGCCAGCAGTCCACAGGGGGATCACTATGGCTACACCTTC. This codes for CASSPQGDHYGYTF.

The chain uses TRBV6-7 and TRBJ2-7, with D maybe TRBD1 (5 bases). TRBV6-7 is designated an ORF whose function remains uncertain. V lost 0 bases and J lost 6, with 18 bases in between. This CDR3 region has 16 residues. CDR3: CASSYSPGLRTLEQYF. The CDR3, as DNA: TGTGCCAGCAGTTACTCCCCAGGGCTGCGAACTCTCGAGCAGTACTTC.

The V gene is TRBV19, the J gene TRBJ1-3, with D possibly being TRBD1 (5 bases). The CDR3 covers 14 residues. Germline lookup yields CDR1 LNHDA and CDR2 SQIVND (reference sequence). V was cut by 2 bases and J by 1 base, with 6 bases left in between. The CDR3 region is CASSIRGSGNTIYF. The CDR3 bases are TGTGCCAGTAGTATAAGGGGTTCTGGAAACACCATATATTTT.

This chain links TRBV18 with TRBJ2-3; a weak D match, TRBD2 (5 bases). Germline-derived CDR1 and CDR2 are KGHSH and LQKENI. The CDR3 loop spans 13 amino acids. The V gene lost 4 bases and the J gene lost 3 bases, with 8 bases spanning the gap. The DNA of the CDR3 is TGTGCCAGCTCACAAGCGGATACAGATACGCAGTATTTT. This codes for CASSQADTDTQYF.

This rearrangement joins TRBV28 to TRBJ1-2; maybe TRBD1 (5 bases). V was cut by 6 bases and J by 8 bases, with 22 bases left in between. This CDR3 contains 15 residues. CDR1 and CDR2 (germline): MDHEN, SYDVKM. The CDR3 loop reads CASSLAPTRGNGYTF. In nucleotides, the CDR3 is TGTGCCAGCAGCCTCGCCCCGACCCGGGGGAACGGCTACACCTTC.

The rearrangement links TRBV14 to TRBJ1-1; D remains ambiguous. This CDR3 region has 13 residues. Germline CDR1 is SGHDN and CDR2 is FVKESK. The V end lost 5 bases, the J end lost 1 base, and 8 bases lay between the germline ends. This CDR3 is CASSYSQNTEAFF. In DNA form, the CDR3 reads TGTGCCAGCAGCTACAGCCAGAACACTGAAGCTTTCTTT.

The CDR3: CASSHPLDRGKGDTQYF. The CDR3 DNA is TGCGCCAGCAGCCATCCCTTGGACAGGGGGAAAGGAGATACGCAGTATTTT. The V call is TRBV4-1, the J call TRBJ2-3, with 10 bases lining up with TRBD1. The CDR3 length is 17 residues. The germline gives CDR1 MGHRA, CDR2 YSYEKL. V dropped 3 bases and J dropped 5; count of bases not matched to a gene: 11.

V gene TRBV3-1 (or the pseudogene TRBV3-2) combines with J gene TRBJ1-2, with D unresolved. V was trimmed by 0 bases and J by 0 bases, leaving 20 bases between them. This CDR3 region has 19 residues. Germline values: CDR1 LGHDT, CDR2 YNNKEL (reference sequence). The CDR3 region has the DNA TGTGCCAGCAGCCAAGAGACGGGAATAAAGGGAGGAACTAACTATGGCTACACCTTC. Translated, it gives CASSQETGIKGGTNYGYTF.

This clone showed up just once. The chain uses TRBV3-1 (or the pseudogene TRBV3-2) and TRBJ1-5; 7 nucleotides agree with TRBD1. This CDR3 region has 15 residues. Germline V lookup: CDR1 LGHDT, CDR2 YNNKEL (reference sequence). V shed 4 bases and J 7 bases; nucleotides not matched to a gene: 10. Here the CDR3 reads CASSLSEQGNQPQHF. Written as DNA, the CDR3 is TGTGCCAGCAGCCTAAGTGAACAGGGGAACCAGCCCCAGCATTTT.

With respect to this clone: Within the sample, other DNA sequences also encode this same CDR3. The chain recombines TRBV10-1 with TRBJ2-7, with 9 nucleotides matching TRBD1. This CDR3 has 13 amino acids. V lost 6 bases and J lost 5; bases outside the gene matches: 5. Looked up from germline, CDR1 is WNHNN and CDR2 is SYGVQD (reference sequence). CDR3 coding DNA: TGCGCCAGCAGCCGGGACAGGGTACACGAGCAGTACTTC. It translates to CASSRDRVHEQYF.

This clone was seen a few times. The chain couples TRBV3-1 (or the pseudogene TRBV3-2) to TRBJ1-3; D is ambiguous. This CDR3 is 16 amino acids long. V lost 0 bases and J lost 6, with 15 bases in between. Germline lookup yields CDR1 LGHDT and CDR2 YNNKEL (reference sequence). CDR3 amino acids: CASSQEPSLVLNTIYF. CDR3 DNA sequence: TGTGCCAGCAGCCAAGAACCGAGCCTCGTTTTAAACACCATATATTTT.

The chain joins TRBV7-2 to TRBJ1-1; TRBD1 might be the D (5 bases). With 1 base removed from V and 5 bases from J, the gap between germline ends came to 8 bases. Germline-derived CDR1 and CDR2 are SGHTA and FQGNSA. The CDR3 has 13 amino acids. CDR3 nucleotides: TGTGCCAGCAGCTTAGGACAGAGGACTGAAGCTTTCTTT. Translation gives CASSLGQRTEAFF.

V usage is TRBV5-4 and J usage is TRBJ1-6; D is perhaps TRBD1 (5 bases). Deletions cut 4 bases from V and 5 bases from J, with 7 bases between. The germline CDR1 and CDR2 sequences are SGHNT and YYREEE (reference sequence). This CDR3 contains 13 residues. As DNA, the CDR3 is TGTGCCAGCAGCCTGGACAATAATTCACCCCTCCACTTT. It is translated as CASSLDNNSPLHF.